This paragraph covers one T cell receptor beta chain sequence. Authors' processing steps: Nucleated cell counts were estimated from reference gene primer amplification. Produced via immunoSEQ multiplex PCR; TCRdb's table is partial and in-frame only. The V and J calls and clone size were taken over from that table, and D and trimming were inferred from the DNA. The table records about 56,000 clones, around four fifths of them present only once. The V and J ends lost 4 bases and 3 bases respectively, with 22 bases between them. The CDR3 totals 17 residues. Germline-derived CDR1 and CDR2 are SGHTS and YDEGEE. The data were taken from a study of blood T cell repertoires in COVID-19. Background on the study: COVID-19 samples, acute and convalescent, were from the United States, Italy and Spain. The cDNA or gDNA used as material had been derived from T cells, B-cell-depleted T cells, or PBMCs.

The J gene is TRBJ1-2, the V gene TRBV5-8; D is perhaps TRBD1 (5 bases). Sequencing was performed on peripheral blood. The TCR was taken from a woman aged 80 or over with acute or convalescent COVID-19. For the CDR3, the DNA is TGTGCCAGCAGCGCCGAGGCAGGGCCTATTAGTGACTATGGCTACACCTTC. It codes for CASSAEAGPISDYGYTF.